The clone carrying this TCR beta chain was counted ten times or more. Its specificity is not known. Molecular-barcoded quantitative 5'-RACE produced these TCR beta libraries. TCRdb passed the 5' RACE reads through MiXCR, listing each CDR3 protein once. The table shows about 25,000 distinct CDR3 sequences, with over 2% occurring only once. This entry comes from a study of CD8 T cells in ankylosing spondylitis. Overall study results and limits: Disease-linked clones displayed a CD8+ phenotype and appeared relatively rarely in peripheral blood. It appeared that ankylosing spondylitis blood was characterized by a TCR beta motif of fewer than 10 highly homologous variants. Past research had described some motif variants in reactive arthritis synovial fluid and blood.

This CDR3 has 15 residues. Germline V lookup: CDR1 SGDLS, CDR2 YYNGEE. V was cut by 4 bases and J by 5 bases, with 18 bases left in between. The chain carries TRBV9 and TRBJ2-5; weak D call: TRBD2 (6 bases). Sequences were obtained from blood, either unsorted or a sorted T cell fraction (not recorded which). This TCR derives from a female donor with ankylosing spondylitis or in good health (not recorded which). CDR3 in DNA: TGTGCCAGCAGCCCCTCGTCGGGGGTTCGGGAGACCCAGTACTTC. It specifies CASSPSSGVRETQYF. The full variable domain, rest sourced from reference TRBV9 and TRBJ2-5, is DSGVTQTPKHLITATGQRVTLRCSPRSGDLSVYWYQQSLDQGLQFLIQYYNGEERAKGNILERFSAQQFPDLHSELNLSSLELGDSALYFCASSPSSGVRETQYFGPGTRLLVL.